The sequence of this T cell receptor (beta chain) was determined in a study of blood T cell repertoires in COVID-19. In the study overall: Acute-phase and convalescent COVID-19 samples originated in the United States, Italy and Spain. Sources were T cells, B-cell-depleted T cells, or PBMCs; the material itself was cDNA or gDNA.

This CDR3 is built from 14 residues. The V gene's germline CDR1 is SGHRS and CDR2 YFSETQ. Trimming stripped 0 bases from V and 6 bases from J, with 11 bases between. Source study methods: Estimation of nucleated cell counts relied on the amplification of reference gene primers. TCRdb's copy holds only in-frame clones and misses some; the assay was immunoSEQ multiplex PCR. The V and J calls and the clone size are those of that table, but D and trimming were determined from the DNA. The sample lists 100,000 or so clones, around 87% occurring once. This receptor was identified in a woman aged 30 to 39 with acute or convalescent COVID-19. The sequencing input was peripheral blood. V and J are TRBV5-1 and TRBJ2-3, with a possible D match to TRBD1 (6 bases). The CDR3 sequence: CASSLVGARDTQYF. CDR3 DNA: TGCGCCAGCAGCTTGGTGGGGGCTAGGGATACGCAGTATTTT.